The rows below give T cell receptor beta chains drawn from one sample of a study of T cell responses to AZD1222 COVID-19 vaccine. Here immunoSEQ multiplex PCR was the method, and the copy in TCRdb shows in-frame clones only, minus some. The sample shows about 120,000 clones, around 80% of them seen only once. The source material was peripheral blood, sampled 28 days after the second AZD1222 dose. The source of these receptors is an adult who received the AZD1222 COVID-19 vaccine. Both conserved end residues are trimmed from each CDR3.

TRBJ2-6 TRBV7-3 ASSGRGPLSPSGANVLT
TRBJ1-1 TRBV9 ASSGTGLGNTEAF
TRBJ1-6 TRBV6-5 ASRSAGKSPLH
TRBJ2-7 TRBV5-1 ASRPWQGHREQY
TRBJ1-2 TRBV13 ASSQAGYGYT
TRBJ1-6 TRBV5-8 ASSPWLVRTDNSPLH
TRBJ1-5 TRBV19 ASSIDQGRNQPQH
TRBJ2-7 TRBV6-2/TRBV6-3 ASSYSGGKGEQY
TRBJ1-4 TRBV4-3 AIQGASESSEKLF
TRBJ1-6 TRBV9 ASSNPGQDNSPLH
TRBJ1-6 TRBV5-1 ASRDNSPLH
TRBJ1-2 TRBV28 ASKRQYYGYT
TRBJ1-6 TRBV28 ASWDIDEFSPLH
TRBJ1-3 TRBV5-1 ASSEEGSSGNTIY
TRBJ2-5 TRBV28 ASISNRDRIH
TRBJ1-2 TRBV7-3 ASSLLGGGTEYGYT
TRBJ2-5 TRBV7-6 ASSSDRRSGTQY
TRBJ2-1 TRBV29-1 SVTSSYNEQF
TRBJ1-1 TRBV5-8 ASSLRDRVAF
TRBJ1-1 TRBV7-3 ASSFGGAGTEAF
TRBJ1-4 TRBV7-2 ASRPGGPNEKLF
TRBJ1-2 TRBV7-2 ASSSNAPYGYT
TRBJ2-2 TRBV11-2 ASSLGLAGGTGELF
TRBJ1-1 TRBV11-2 ASSPDSGTEAF
TRBJ2-1 TRBV7-6 ASSLSWTGEMGAEQF
TRBJ1-6 TRBV3-1/TRBV3-2 ASSQGSEGTPLH
TRBJ2-2 TRBV7-2 ASSSYAGVTGELF
TRBJ1-1 TRBV29-1 SALLVDGEAF
TRBJ2-1 TRBV24-1 ATSDAPGTGISSYNEQF
TRBJ1-5 TRBV4-1 ASSQLGTHNQPQH
TRBJ2-2 TRBV19 ASSAWALANTGELF
TRBJ1-3 TRBV28 ASSFGGAGNTIY
TRBJ1-1 TRBV10-3 AISESSGGAF
TRBJ1-2 TRBV6-5 ASSYESAGVWGYT
TRBJ1-1 TRBV11-2 ASSLGQGRGAF
TRBJ2-6 TRBV5-1 ASTSQGSGANVLT
TRBJ1-3 TRBV28 ASSEGADGNTIY
TRBJ1-2 TRBV27 ASSANRGRLGSDYGYT
TRBJ1-6 TRBV6-5 ASSNRQGANSPLH
TRBJ1-1 TRBV29-1 SVAAGWGMNTEAF
TRBJ1-2 TRBV2 ASSESGLLGYGYT
TRBJ1-3 TRBV4-3 ASSHLDARDTIY
TRBJ2-6 TRBV2 ASQGALGSGANVLT
TRBJ2-5 TRBV6-6 ASSYRAGGRETQY
TRBJ1-6 TRBV18 ASSPAGQGGNSPLH
TRBJ2-7 TRBV4-1 ASSQGGRAEY
TRBJ1-3 TRBV7-2 ASSFARNTIY
TRBJ1-6 TRBV7-2 ASSVRTGDNSPLH
TRBJ2-3 TRBV11-3 ASSSTFGNTQY
TRBJ1-5 TRBV7-2 ASSLEGTPNQPQH